This T cell receptor beta chain was recovered during a study of beta chain features in type 1 diabetes. Broader study findings: Moderate yet significant TCRB CDR3 shortening was seen in Type 1 diabetes patients in all four CD4+ subsets. Resolution of whether HLA type affects TCRB rearrangement was not achieved here. Patients showed naive, central memory and Treg TCRB repertoires that appeared more similar than those of healthy donors.

Sequenced material consisted of expressed TCRB transcripts (all of the isolated RNA was reverse transcribed). Using immunoSEQ multiplex PCR, the repertoire was profiled, and TCRdb retains in-frame clones only, with some absent. The table has around 650,000 clones, 9.5% to 15% seen once. This clone was seen only a few times. Its specificity is unknown. This CDR3 has 15 residues. V lost 2 bases, J lost 0 bases, and 9 bases lay in between. Germline V lookup: CDR1 SEHNR, CDR2 FQNEAQ (reference sequence). This receptor was identified in a man aged 25 to 40 with type 1 diabetes. The chain uses TRBV7-9 and TRBJ2-3; the D is unclear. Source material: naive CD4+ T cells from blood. CDR3 residues: CASSLTAASTDTQYF. DNA for the CDR3: TGTGCCAGCAGCTTAACGGCAGCTAGCACAGATACGCAGTATTTT.